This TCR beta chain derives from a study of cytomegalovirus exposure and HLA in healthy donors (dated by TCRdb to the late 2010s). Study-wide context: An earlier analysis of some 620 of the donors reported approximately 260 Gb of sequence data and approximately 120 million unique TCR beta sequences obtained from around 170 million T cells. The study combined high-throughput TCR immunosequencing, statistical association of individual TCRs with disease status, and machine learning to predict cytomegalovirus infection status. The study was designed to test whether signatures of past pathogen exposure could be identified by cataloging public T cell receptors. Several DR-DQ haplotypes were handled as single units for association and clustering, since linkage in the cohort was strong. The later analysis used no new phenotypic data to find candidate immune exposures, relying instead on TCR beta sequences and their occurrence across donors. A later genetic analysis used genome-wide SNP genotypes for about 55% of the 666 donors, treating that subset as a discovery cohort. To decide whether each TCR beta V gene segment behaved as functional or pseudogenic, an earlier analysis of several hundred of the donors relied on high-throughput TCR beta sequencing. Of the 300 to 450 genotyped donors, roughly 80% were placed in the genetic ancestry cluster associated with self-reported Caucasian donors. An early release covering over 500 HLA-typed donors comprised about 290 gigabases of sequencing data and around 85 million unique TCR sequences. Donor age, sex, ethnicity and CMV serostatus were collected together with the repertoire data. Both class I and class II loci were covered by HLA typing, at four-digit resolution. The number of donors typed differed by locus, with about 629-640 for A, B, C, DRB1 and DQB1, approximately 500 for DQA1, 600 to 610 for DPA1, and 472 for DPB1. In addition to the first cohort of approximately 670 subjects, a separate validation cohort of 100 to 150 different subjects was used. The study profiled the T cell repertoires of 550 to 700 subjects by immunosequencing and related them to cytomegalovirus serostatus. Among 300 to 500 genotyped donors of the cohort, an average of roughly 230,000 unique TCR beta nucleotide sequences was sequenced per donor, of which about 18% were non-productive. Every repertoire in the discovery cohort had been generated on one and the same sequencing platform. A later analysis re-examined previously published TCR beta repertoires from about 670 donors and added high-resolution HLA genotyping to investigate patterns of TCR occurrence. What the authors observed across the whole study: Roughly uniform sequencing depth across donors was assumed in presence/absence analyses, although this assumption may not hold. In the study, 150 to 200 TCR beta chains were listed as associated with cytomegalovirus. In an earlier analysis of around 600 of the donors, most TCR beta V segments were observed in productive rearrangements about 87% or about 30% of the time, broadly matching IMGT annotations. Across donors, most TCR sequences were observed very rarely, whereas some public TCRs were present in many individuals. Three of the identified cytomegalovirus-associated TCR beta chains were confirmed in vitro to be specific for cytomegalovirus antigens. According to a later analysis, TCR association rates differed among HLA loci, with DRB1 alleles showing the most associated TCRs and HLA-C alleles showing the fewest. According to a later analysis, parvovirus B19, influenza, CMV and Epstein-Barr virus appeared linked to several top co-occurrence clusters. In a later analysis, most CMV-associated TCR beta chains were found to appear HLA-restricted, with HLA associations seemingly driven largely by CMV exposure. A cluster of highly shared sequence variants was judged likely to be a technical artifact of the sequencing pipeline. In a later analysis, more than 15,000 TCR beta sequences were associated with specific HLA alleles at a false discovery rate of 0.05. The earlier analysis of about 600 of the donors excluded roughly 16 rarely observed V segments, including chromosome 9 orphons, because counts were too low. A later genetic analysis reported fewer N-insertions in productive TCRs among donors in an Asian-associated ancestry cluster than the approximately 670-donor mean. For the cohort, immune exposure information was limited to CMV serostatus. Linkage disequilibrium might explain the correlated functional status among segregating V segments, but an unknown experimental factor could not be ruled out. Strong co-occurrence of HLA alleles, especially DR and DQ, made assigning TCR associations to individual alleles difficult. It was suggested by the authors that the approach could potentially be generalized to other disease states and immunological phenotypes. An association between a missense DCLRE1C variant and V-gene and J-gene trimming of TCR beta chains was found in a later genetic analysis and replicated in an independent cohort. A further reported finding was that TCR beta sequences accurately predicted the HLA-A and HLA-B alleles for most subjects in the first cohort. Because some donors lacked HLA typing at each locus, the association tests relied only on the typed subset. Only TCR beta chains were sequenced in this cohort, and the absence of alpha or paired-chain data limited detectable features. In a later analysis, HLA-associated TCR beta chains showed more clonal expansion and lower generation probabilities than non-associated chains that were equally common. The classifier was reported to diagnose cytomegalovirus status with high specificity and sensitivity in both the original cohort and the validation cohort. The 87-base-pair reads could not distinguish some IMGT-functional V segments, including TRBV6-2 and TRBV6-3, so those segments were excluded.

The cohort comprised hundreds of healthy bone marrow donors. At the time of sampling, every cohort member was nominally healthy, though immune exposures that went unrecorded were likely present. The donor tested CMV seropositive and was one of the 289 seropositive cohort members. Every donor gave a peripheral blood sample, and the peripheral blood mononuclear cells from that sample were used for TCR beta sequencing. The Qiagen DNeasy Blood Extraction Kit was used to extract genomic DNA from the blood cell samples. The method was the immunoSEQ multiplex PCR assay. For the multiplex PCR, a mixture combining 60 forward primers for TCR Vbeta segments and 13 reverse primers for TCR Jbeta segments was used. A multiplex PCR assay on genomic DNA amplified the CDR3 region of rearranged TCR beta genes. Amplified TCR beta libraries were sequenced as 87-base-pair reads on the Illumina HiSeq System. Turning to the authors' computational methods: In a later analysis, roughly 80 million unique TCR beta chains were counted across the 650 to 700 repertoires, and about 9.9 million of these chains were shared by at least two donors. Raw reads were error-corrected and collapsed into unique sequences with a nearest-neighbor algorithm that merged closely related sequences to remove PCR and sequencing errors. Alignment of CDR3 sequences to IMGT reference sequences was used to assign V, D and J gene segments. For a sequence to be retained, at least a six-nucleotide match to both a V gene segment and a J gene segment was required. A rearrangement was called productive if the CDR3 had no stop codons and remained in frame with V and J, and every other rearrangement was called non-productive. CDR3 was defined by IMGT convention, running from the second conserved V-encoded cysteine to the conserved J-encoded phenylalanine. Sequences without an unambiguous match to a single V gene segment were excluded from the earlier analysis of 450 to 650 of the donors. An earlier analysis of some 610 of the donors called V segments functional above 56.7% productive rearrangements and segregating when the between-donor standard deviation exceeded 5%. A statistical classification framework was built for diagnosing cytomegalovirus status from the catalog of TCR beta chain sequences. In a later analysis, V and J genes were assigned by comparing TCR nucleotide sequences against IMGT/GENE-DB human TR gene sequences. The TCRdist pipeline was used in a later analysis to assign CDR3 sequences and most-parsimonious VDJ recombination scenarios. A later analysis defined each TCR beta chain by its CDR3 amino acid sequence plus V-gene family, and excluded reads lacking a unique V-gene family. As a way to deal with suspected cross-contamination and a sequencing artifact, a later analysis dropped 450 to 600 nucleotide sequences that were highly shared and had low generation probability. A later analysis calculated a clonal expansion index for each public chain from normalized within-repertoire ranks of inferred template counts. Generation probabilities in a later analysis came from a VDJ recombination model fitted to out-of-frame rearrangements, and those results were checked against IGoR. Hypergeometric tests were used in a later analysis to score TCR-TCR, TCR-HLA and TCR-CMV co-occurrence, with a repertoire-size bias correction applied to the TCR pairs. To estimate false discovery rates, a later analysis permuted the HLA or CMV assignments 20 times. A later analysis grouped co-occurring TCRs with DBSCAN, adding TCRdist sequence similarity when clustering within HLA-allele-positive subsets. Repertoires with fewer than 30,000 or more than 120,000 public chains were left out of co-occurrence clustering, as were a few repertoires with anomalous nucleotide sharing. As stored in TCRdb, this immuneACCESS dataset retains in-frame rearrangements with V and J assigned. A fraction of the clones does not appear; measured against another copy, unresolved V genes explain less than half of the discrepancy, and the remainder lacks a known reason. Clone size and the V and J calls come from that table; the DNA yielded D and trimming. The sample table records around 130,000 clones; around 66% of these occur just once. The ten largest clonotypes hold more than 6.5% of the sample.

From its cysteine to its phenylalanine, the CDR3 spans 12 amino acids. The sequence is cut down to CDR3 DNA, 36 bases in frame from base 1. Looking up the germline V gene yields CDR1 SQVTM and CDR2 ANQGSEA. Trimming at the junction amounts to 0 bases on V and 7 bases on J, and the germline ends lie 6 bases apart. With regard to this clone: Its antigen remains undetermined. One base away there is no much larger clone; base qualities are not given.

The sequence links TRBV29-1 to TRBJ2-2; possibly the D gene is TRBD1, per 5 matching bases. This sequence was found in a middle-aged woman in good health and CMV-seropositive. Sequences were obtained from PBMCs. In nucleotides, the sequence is TGCAGCGTTGAAGAGACAGACGGGGAGCTGTTTTTT. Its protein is CSVEETDGELFF.